These T cell receptor beta chains were read from a single sample in a study of siplizumab effects on memory and regulatory T cells. Method: immunoSEQ multiplex PCR; TCRdb's copy keeps in-frame clones and lacks some. The sample contains approximately 65,000 clones, 75% to 90% of which appear only once. The sequenced material came from memory CD4+ T cells sorted from blood. All receptors come from a human donor in good health. Both conserved end residues are trimmed from each CDR3.

TRBJ2-7,TRBV6-1,ASSISDTTYEQY
TRBJ2-7,TRBV25-1,ASNTGTGTYEQY
TRBJ2-7,TRBV5-1,ASSLATTGAYEQY
TRBJ1-2,TRBV6-6,ASSYSDRLGGYT
TRBJ2-7,TRBV6-5,ASSYSYLATYEQY
TRBJ2-2,TRBV5-1,ASSEGSGTGGELF
TRBJ2-2,TRBV29-1,SARTESNTGELF
TRBJ2-2,TRBV6-5,ASSLGRGRAGELF
TRBJ2-7,TRBV30,AWERGSVEQY
TRBJ1-4,TRBV10-3,ATSQGGTVGKLF
TRBJ1-5,TRBV6-5,ASSTQGIGQPQH
TRBJ2-1,TRBV11-3,ASSPPGQGSIDEQF
TRBJ1-1,TRBV5-1,ASSLEDGGAGTEAF
TRBJ1-3,TRBV7-9,ASSPAKTGNTIY
TRBJ1-1,TRBV6-6,ASVTGVNTEAF
TRBJ2-1,TRBV5-1,ASSRQGAEQF
TRBJ1-5,TRBV27,ASSLKGGQPQH
TRBJ1-1,TRBV6-6,ASSSGQGWNTEAF
TRBJ2-3,TRBV18,ASSQSATGRADTQY
TRBJ2-2,TRBV5-1,ASSLAYSNTGELF
TRBJ2-3,TRBV7-2,ASSPYLETDTQY
TRBJ2-1,TRBV19,ASRRLAGNEQF
TRBJ2-5,TRBV7-2,ASRGGTGGPETQY
TRBJ2-5,TRBV6-5,ASRTGQETQY
TRBJ1-5,TRBV19,ASSIGTPDRGGQPQH
TRBJ2-3,TRBV6-5,ASSFGTGPTDTQY
TRBJ1-2,TRBV19,ASTSIRDGNYGYT
TRBJ2-5,TRBV9,ASSAGTGIEETQY
TRBJ1-1,TRBV27,ASRPHNQGEAF
TRBJ2-2,TRBV11-3,ASSSFTSGGELF
TRBJ2-7,TRBV7-6,ASSLNSPYEQY
TRBJ1-3,TRBV29-1,SVGGKFGRDSGNTIY
TRBJ2-5,TRBV7-3,ASSHSDETQY
TRBJ2-5,TRBV5-4,ASSLARGRETQY
TRBJ1-4,TRBV5-1,ASSLGTGGPYEKLF
TRBJ1-2,TRBV5-4,ASSLGAADYGYT
TRBJ2-5,TRBV7-2,ASSLGTSVQETQY
TRBJ1-2,TRBV5-5,ASSLAPDRVYGYT
TRBJ2-7,TRBV6-5,ASSSPGQGAYEQY
TRBJ2-2,TRBV19,ASSIVGSTGELF
TRBJ1-1,TRBV29-1,SVLGYRGNTEAF
TRBJ1-2,TRBV19,ASSTPGRSYGYT
TRBJ2-2,TRBV27,ASFAYRGSAGELF
TRBJ2-6,TRBV29-1,SVVDSGANVLT
TRBJ2-1,TRBV6-5,ASSYSGGAIYEQF
TRBJ1-2,TRBV5-6,ASSIDRAGGYT
TRBJ2-3,TRBV7-9,ASSPRRGDTQY
TRBJ1-1,TRBV6-6,ASSSHTDSTEAF
TRBJ2-7,TRBV4-1,ASSQERFVFNEQY
TRBJ1-2,TRBV11-2,ASSLQTANYGYT
TRBJ2-7,TRBV11-2,ASSLIYSSYEQY
TRBJ1-5,TRBV2,ASRIYRGLSNQPQH
TRBJ2-2,TRBV18,ASSPRPGADTGELF
TRBJ1-4,TRBV11-2,ASSRIRGQRNEKLF
TRBJ1-6,TRBV5-5,ASRGQGNSPLH
TRBJ1-4,TRBV19,ASSIGRALNEKLF
TRBJ2-4,TRBV13,ASSQQGKNIQY
TRBJ1-1,TRBV4-1,ASSFDYTEAF
TRBJ1-1,TRBV2,ASSVTGYTEAF